This is a list of T cell receptor beta chains from one sample in a study of cytomegalovirus exposure and HLA in healthy donors. Only in-frame clones appear in the TCRdb table, and some are missing; sequencing was by immunoSEQ multiplex PCR. The table lists approximately 220,000 clones, under 95% of them singletons. The sequenced material came from PBMCs. Receptors originate from a woman younger than 35 in good health and CMV-seronegative. Both conserved end residues are trimmed from each CDR3. The order of the fields is V gene, J gene, CDR3 protein.

V: TRBV6-1
J: TRBJ1-1
CDR3: ASSEAGGRGRSTEAF

V: TRBV10-3
J: TRBJ1-5
CDR3: AISESIPAGNQPQH

V: TRBV19
J: TRBJ1-6
CDR3: ASSLPGNSPLH

V: TRBV6-1
J: TRBJ2-1
CDR3: ASSENPAQGGNEQF

V: TRBV5-1
J: TRBJ2-5
CDR3: ASSLDGGLQETQY

V: TRBV5-4
J: TRBJ2-1
CDR3: ASSGRDRDYNEQF

V: TRBV28
J: TRBJ1-4
CDR3: ATSGAGSTNEKLF

V: TRBV2
J: TRBJ2-7
CDR3: ASSLQGTYLGEQY

V: TRBV14
J: TRBJ1-4
CDR3: ASSQDLDRRRTNEKLF

V: TRBV19
J: TRBJ1-1
CDR3: ASSIGTVPLNTEAF

V: TRBV29-1
J: TRBJ2-7
CDR3: SVEKGQGYEQY

V: TRBV27
J: TRBJ1-2
CDR3: ASSTLFDGADGYT

V: TRBV30
J: TRBJ2-7
CDR3: AWRQGPARFEQY

V: TRBV18
J: TRBJ2-7
CDR3: ASSGGQTYEQY

V: TRBV30
J: TRBJ1-6
CDR3: AWRSKQGPYNSPLH

V: TRBV7-8
J: TRBJ1-2
CDR3: ASSFGQGADYT

V: TRBV29-1
J: TRBJ2-1
CDR3: SVEVRVPYNEQF

V: TRBV7-9
J: TRBJ2-7
CDR3: ASSLPRTDPYEQY

V: TRBV5-6
J: TRBJ2-2
CDR3: ASSFPGGLSNTGELF

V: TRBV6-1
J: TRBJ2-7
CDR3: ASSDGRQVLGYEQY

V: TRBV7-9
J: TRBJ1-5
CDR3: ASSLGAEPQH

V: TRBV7-8
J: TRBJ1-3
CDR3: ASSLAGGYSGNTIY

V: TRBV19
J: TRBJ2-7
CDR3: ASSDRGSSYEQY

V: TRBV13
J: TRBJ2-7
CDR3: ASSLTYEQY

V: TRBV18
J: TRBJ2-1
CDR3: ASSPPVRTSGNNEQF

V: TRBV9
J: TRBJ2-1
CDR3: ASSVWTSGSSYNEQF

V: TRBV5-6
J: TRBJ2-7
CDR3: ASARDRGRYEQY

V: TRBV30
J: TRBJ2-7
CDR3: AWRSLAAGEQY

V: TRBV7-9
J: TRBJ1-1
CDR3: ASSGGGDTEAF

V: TRBV30
J: TRBJ2-7
CDR3: AWSVKGGQPVG

V: TRBV29-1
J: TRBJ2-3
CDR3: SVEGPQTSGRAPDTQY

V: TRBV5-1
J: TRBJ1-1
CDR3: ASSGQKEITEAF

V: TRBV11-1
J: TRBJ2-7
CDR3: ASSRQGREQY

V: TRBV5-1
J: TRBJ2-1
CDR3: ASSLSSRPSYNEQF

V: TRBV2
J: TRBJ1-3
CDR3: ASSVAEGAGNTIY

V: TRBV15
J: TRBJ2-7
CDR3: ATSKERTAAYEQY

V: TRBV27
J: TRBJ1-2
CDR3: ASSPRGGTGAHRPYGYT

V: TRBV19
J: TRBJ1-1
CDR3: ASSIGVNTEAF

V: TRBV19
J: TRBJ1-2
CDR3: ASSIAGNHDGYT

V: TRBV13
J: TRBJ1-5
CDR3: ASSLGTGRNQPQH

V: TRBV9
J: TRBJ2-1
CDR3: ASSPPSGFSYNEQF

V: TRBV5-1
J: TRBJ1-2
CDR3: ASSGDREPYGYT

V: TRBV9
J: TRBJ2-7
CDR3: ASSESPSLYLYEQY

V: TRBV9
J: TRBJ2-2
CDR3: ASSVVVSENTGELF

V: TRBV11-2
J: TRBJ1-5
CDR3: ASNQRGEDQPQH

V: TRBV5-1
J: TRBJ2-2
CDR3: ASSTRLAGGHGELF

V: TRBV30
J: TRBJ1-1
CDR3: AWRKGHPTEAF

V: TRBV6-4
J: TRBJ1-1
CDR3: ASSPGGGENTEAF